The rows below give T cell receptor beta chains drawn from one sample of a study of cytomegalovirus exposure and HLA in healthy donors. Clones were read by immunoSEQ multiplex PCR, and TCRdb kept only the in-frame ones, dropping some. In all, the sample yields roughly 34,000 clones. Material for sequencing was PBMCs. Source of these receptors: a middle-aged man in good health and CMV-seronegative. The CDR3 runs from the conserved cysteine through the conserved F or W. The D gene is left open where the match is weak. Part of the rows lack a size; the others show once, few, many or a class for expanded clones.

-	TRBV29-1	TRBJ1-1	-	TGCAGCGTTGTGAGACAGACGAACACTGAAGCTTTCTTT	CSVVRQTNTEAFF
TRBD2	TRBV6-5	TRBJ2-5	-	TGTGCCAGCAGTTCCCGGACTAGCGCGGGGGAGACCCAGTACTTC	CASSSRTSAGETQYF
TRBD2	TRBV28	TRBJ2-5	-	TGTGCCAGCTCTAGCGGGAGTGGGAAGACCCAGTACTTC	CASSSGSGKTQYF
-	TRBV7-7	TRBJ2-3	-	TGTGCTAGCAGCCCCCGACACGGCCCGGATACGCAGTATTTT	CASSPRHGPDTQYF
-	TRBV19	TRBJ1-2	-	TGTGCCAGTAGTATAGATATGGGGGCCTATGGCTACACCTTC	CASSIDMGAYGYTF
-	TRBV5-1	TRBJ2-7	-	TGCGCCAGCAGCTTAGAGCCCGCCTCCTACGAGCAGTACTTC	CASSLEPASYEQYF
TRBD1	TRBV27	TRBJ2-7	-	TGTGCCAGCAGTCCTTGGGACAGGGGTCTGTACGAGCAGTACTTC	CASSPWDRGLYEQYF
TRBD2	TRBV27	TRBJ2-7	-	TGTGCCAGCAGTTCACCGGGACTAGCCGTTTACGAGCAGTACTTC	CASSSPGLAVYEQYF
TRBD2	TRBV7-9	TRBJ2-1	-	TGTGCCAGCAGCCCGAGTATAAGGACTAGCGGTAGCTCCTACAATGAGCAGTTCTTC	CASSPSIRTSGSSYNEQFF
TRBD1	TRBV6-5	TRBJ1-5	-	TGTGCCAGCAGTCGACAGGGGCAGGGGCAGCCCCAGCATTTT	CASSRQGQGQPQHF
TRBD1	TRBV29-1	TRBJ1-1	-	TGCAGCGTTGACTCAGGGACAGGGACTGAAGCTTTCTTT	CSVDSGTGTEAFF
-	TRBV18	TRBJ2-2	-	TGTGCCAGCTCACCACCGGCAGGGACACTTCCCGGGGAGCTGTTTTTT	CASSPPAGTLPGELFF
-	TRBV7-3	TRBJ2-7	-	TGTGCCAGCAGTTTACAGGGCGCTAGCGCCTACGAGCAGTACTTC	CASSLQGASAYEQYF
-	TRBV7-6	TRBJ2-2	-	-	CASSLAFFGRGANTGELFF
-	TRBV4-3	TRBJ2-3	-	TGCGCCAGCAGCCAAGATTACAGGGAGACGCAGTATTTT	CASSQDYRETQYF
-	TRBV6-6	TRBJ2-1	-	TGTGCCAGCAGCCGGGACACCGCGATAATGTACAATGAGCAGTTCTTC	CASSRDTAIMYNEQFF
-	TRBV6-6	TRBJ2-2	-	TGTGCCAGCAGTCCTAGGCGTAACACCGGGGAGCTGTTTTTT	CASSPRRNTGELFF
-	TRBV18	TRBJ1-1	-	TGTGCCAGCTCCCGCGAGGCGACAGATAACACTGAAGCTTTCTTT	CASSREATDNTEAFF
-	TRBV4-1	TRBJ2-7	-	TGCGCCAGCAGCCAAGAAGGGCACAGGGTGGATGAGCAGTACTTC	CASSQEGHRVDEQYF
-	TRBV4-2	TRBJ1-1	-	TGTGCCAGCAGCCAAGGCCAGGGCGTCACTGAAGCTTTCTTT	CASSQGQGVTEAFF
-	TRBV30	TRBJ2-1	-	TGTGCCGGGAGTGTATTTTCGGGAGAAGGTCATGAGCAGTTCTTC	CAGSVFSGEGHEQFF
-	TRBV9	TRBJ2-3	-	TGTGCCAGCAGCCCCTATGGCGGAGTGAGCACAGATACGCAGTATTTT	CASSPYGGVSTDTQYF
TRBD1	TRBV30	TRBJ1-1	-	TGTGCCTGCCCAAGGACAGGGCGCCGGACTGAAGCTTTCTTT	CACPRTGRRTEAFF
-	TRBV2	TRBJ2-7	-	TGTGCCAGCTCACCCGCGAAAGAGTACGAGCAGTACTTC	CASSPAKEYEQYF
TRBD1	TRBV4-1	TRBJ2-2	-	TGCGCCAGCAGCCATCAAGACAGGGCCGGGGAGCTGTTTTTT	CASSHQDRAGELFF
TRBD1	TRBV7-9	TRBJ2-7	medium-sized	TGTGCCAGCAGCGCGACAGGGGACGAGCAGTACTTC	CASSATGDEQYF
TRBD1	TRBV7-2	TRBJ2-7	-	TGTGCCAGCAGCTTAGCGGGACAGGGGTACTACGAGCAGTACTTC	CASSLAGQGYYEQYF
TRBD1	TRBV19	TRBJ1-5	-	TGTGCCAGTAGTTCAATCGACAGGGGATACAATCAGCCCCAGCATTTT	CASSSIDRGYNQPQHF
TRBD2	TRBV6-4	TRBJ2-1	-	TGTGCCAGCAGTAGAGCGGGAGAGAATGAGCAGTTCTTC	CASSRAGENEQFF
TRBD2	TRBV19	TRBJ2-7	medium-sized	TGTGCCAGTAGTGCTACTAGCGGGAGCTTGGCCGAGCAGTACTTC	CASSATSGSLAEQYF
-	TRBV19	TRBJ1-2	-	TGTGCCAGTAGTATGGGGGGGTCGGAGATCTATGGCTACACCTTC	CASSMGGSEIYGYTF
-	TRBV18	TRBJ1-2	-	TGTGCCAGCTCACCACGGGGGGGCAACTATGGCTACACCTTC	CASSPRGGNYGYTF
TRBD1	TRBV28	TRBJ2-7	-	TGTGCCAGCAGCCCCGGGACAGCAAACTACGAGCAGTACTTC	CASSPGTANYEQYF
TRBD1	TRBV4-3	TRBJ2-3	-	TGCGCCAGCAGCCAAGACCCGGACAGGTCCACGGATACGCAGTATTTT	CASSQDPDRSTDTQYF
-	TRBV30	TRBJ2-1	-	TGTGCCTGGAGTGATCCTAGCGAAGGTCGATCCTACAATGAGCAGTTCTTC	CAWSDPSEGRSYNEQFF
TRBD2	TRBV6-4	TRBJ2-3	-	TGTGCCAGCTCAGCGGGAGAAACAGATACGCAGTATTTT	CASSAGETDTQYF
TRBD1	TRBV13	TRBJ2-7	-	TGTGCCAGCAGGGAATGGGGGACAGGGGCCTACGAGCAGTACTTC	CASREWGTGAYEQYF
TRBD1	TRBV9	TRBJ1-1	-	TGTGCCAGCAGCGGTCGACAGGGGGCCTCGAACACTGAAGCTTTCTTT	CASSGRQGASNTEAFF
TRBD1	TRBV11-2	TRBJ1-1	-	TGTGCCAGCAGCTTCTACAGGGGGAGAGACGAAGCTTTCTTT	CASSFYRGRDEAFF
-	TRBV6-1	TRBJ2-7	-	TGTGCCAGCAGTCCACATAACAGGGCAAACTACGAGCAGTACTTC	CASSPHNRANYEQYF
-	TRBV28	TRBJ2-2	-	TGTGCCAGCAAAACAGGGAACACCGGGGAGCTGTTTTTT	CASKTGNTGELFF
TRBD1	TRBV29-1	TRBJ2-7	-	TGCAGCGTTGCTGGAACAGGGGAGCTCGAGCAGTACTTC	CSVAGTGELEQYF
TRBD2	TRBV2	TRBJ2-4	-	TGTGCCAGCGCACGAGGGGCTAGCGGGGGATTTCTAGCCAAAAACATTCAGTACTTC	CASARGASGGFLAKNIQYF
TRBD1	TRBV28	TRBJ1-1	-	TGTGCCAGCAGTTTCGCGACAGGGGGCCACACTGAAGCTTTCTTT	CASSFATGGHTEAFF
-	TRBV5-5	TRBJ2-3	-	TGTGCCAGCAGGCTGCGATGGGGGGTGGCAGATACGCAGTATTTT	CASRLRWGVADTQYF
TRBD2	TRBV5-1	TRBJ2-3	-	TGCGCCAGCAGCTTGGTGGGGGGGAGAGGGACAGATACGCAGTATTTT	CASSLVGGRGTDTQYF
-	TRBV19	TRBJ1-1	-	TGTGCCAGTAGCGACAGGTACACTGAAGCTTTCTTT	CASSDRYTEAFF
TRBD2	TRBV23-1	TRBJ2-3	-	TGCGCCAGCAGTCAGTTGCGGGGGAGAACTAGCACAGATACGCAGTATTTT	CASSQLRGRTSTDTQYF
TRBD2	TRBV25-1	TRBJ2-1	-	TGTGCCAGCAGTGCGCGCTATTGGACTAGCGGGATAGATGAGCAGTTCTTC	CASSARYWTSGIDEQFF
-	TRBV18	TRBJ1-5	-	TGTGCCAGCTCACCAGAGGGCTATAGCAATCAGCCCCAGCATTTT	CASSPEGYSNQPQHF
-	TRBV7-9	TRBJ1-2	-	TGTGCCAGCAGCTTAGAGCGGGGGTTCGGCTATGGCTACACCTTC	CASSLERGFGYGYTF
-	TRBV4-2	TRBJ2-1	-	TGTGCCAGCAGCCAAGATCTTCGAAAGAGGTCATATGAGCAGTTCTTC	CASSQDLRKRSYEQFF
TRBD1	TRBV7-9	TRBJ2-3	-	TGTGCCAGCAGTTGGGGACAGGGCACAGATACGCAGTATTTT	CASSWGQGTDTQYF
TRBD1	TRBV30	TRBJ1-5	-	TGTGCCTGGACGCCGGGACAGGGACTTCAGCCCCAGCATTTT	CAWTPGQGLQPQHF
TRBD2	TRBV28	TRBJ2-7	-	TGTGCCAGCAGTTTAGGACTAGCGCGGATCTACGAGCAGTACTTC	CASSLGLARIYEQYF
-	TRBV4-1	TRBJ2-7	-	TGCGCCAGCAGCCAAGTAGACAGAACCTCCTACGAGCAGTACTTC	CASSQVDRTSYEQYF
TRBD2	TRBV9	TRBJ2-1	-	TGTGCCAGCAGCCCGGGGGCGGGAGGGACGAATGAGCAGTTCTTC	CASSPGAGGTNEQFF